These T cell receptor beta chains were read from a single sample in a study of blood T cell repertoires in COVID-19. Profiling relied on immunoSEQ multiplex PCR, and the TCRdb table lists in-frame clones only, not all of them. Of about 310,000 clones in the sample, roughly 87% were seen once. The sample taken for sequencing was peripheral blood. These receptors came from a man aged 50 to 60 with active or convalescent COVID-19. CDR3s include the opening cysteine and the closing phenylalanine or tryptophan. A D gene is named only where the DNA matches it firmly. Clone size is stated in some rows and not others, as once, few, many or a class when expanded.

TRBV2	-	-	TRBJ1-5	TGTGCCAGCAGCCAAACCGGGGTACTCCAGCATTTT	CASSQTGVLQHF
TRBV5-4	-	-	TRBJ1-1	TGTGCCAGCAGCTTGACAGAAAACACTGAAGCTTTCTTT	CASSLTENTEAFF
TRBV5-6	-	-	TRBJ2-2	TGTGCCAGCAGCTTGCTGTCCACCGGGGAGCTGTTTTTT	CASSLLSTGELFF
TRBV4-3	-	-	TRBJ2-7	TGCGCCAGCAGCAACCTTCGAGGAGAGCCCTACGAGCAGTACTTC	CASSNLRGEPYEQYF
TRBV7-5	-	-	TRBJ2-7	TGTGCCAGAAGCTTAGTGGTGGGACTGCCCTTCTCCTACGAGCAGTACTTC	CARSLVVGLPFSYEQYF
TRBV6-2/TRBV6-3	-	TRBD2	TRBJ2-5	TGTGCCAGCAGTTACTTGGGACTAGCGGAAGAGACCCAGTACTTC	CASSYLGLAEETQYF
TRBV28	-	TRBD1	TRBJ1-1	TGTGCCAGCAGTAAGACAGGGTTTGACACTGAAGCTTTCTTT	CASSKTGFDTEAFF
TRBV5-4	-	TRBD1	TRBJ1-2	TGTGCCAGCAGCTTGACCACTCTTAGGGGGCCCGGGGGCTACACCTTC	CASSLTTLRGPGGYTF
TRBV6-5	-	TRBD2	TRBJ2-3	TGTGCCAGCAACCTAGGACTAGCGGGAGATACGCAGTATTTT	CASNLGLAGDTQYF
TRBV5-6	once	-	TRBJ1-2	TGTGCCAGCAGCTTGATGCGGGGTGGCTACACCTTC	CASSLMRGGYTF
TRBV11-3	once	-	TRBJ2-7	TGTGCCAGCAGCTGGGTGGGGGGTAGCTCCTACGAGCAGTACTTC	CASSWVGGSSYEQYF
TRBV9	-	TRBD1	TRBJ1-2	TGTGCCAGCAGCGCCGGACAGGGGATCGGGGATGGCTACACCTTC	CASSAGQGIGDGYTF
TRBV28	-	-	TRBJ2-5	TGTGCCAGCAGTTCGAATAGCGAGACCCAGTACTTC	CASSSNSETQYF
TRBV2	-	-	TRBJ1-1	TGTGCCAGCAGTGAAGACAGAACGAACACTGAAGCTTTCTTT	CASSEDRTNTEAFF
TRBV27	-	-	TRBJ1-1	TGTGCCAGCAGTTTATCTGGGGCCGGGAACACTGAAGCTTTCTTT	CASSLSGAGNTEAFF
TRBV6-5	-	TRBD1	TRBJ1-5	TGTGCCAGCAGCCGGGACAGGGACAATCAGCCCCAGCATTTT	CASSRDRDNQPQHF
TRBV3-1/TRBV3-2	-	-	TRBJ1-6	TGTGCCAGCAGCCAAGAAACAGGGTTTTGGTCCTATAATTCACCCCTCCACTTT	CASSQETGFWSYNSPLHF